This T cell receptor (beta chain) stems from a study of cytomegalovirus exposure and HLA in healthy donors. Trimming removed 5 bases from V and 5 bases from J, with 15 bases in between. This CDR3 region has 14 residues. Germline V gene data show CDR1 as MGHDK and CDR2 as SYGVNS. This clone has more than one count but fewer than ten. The primer mix had 60 Vbeta and 13 Jbeta primers. The table came from immunoSEQ multiplex PCR; TCRdb's copy has only in-frame clones and leaves some out. The repertoire has about 190,000 clones, 75% to 85% of them found once; the top ten carry around 2%. This chain uses TRBV25-1 with TRBJ2-5, with a possible D match to TRBD2 (6 bases). The sequence derives from a woman in her late teens or twenties in good health and CMV-seropositive. Input material: PBMCs. Here the CDR3 reads CASSFQLSGETQYF. As DNA, the CDR3 is TGTGCCAGCAGTTTCCAACTGAGCGGGGAGACCCAGTACTTC.